Given below is one T cell receptor (beta chain) in context. The data belong to a study of T cell changes during pregnancy in multiple sclerosis. Trimming removed 6 bases at V and 4 bases at J, with 9 bases between. CDR1 and CDR2 from the germline V gene are DFQATT and SNEGSKA (reference sequence). The CDR3 loop spans 11 amino acids. Sequencing was performed with immunoSEQ multiplex PCR; in TCRdb, only in-frame clones are kept and a portion is missing. The sample consists of 80,000 to 100,000 clones, approximately 92% of them appearing once. Sequenced material: peripheral blood, taken in the first trimester of pregnancy. The rearrangement links TRBV20-1 to TRBJ1-2; D is uncertain. The clonotype comes from a female donor with multiple sclerosis, enrolled in a pregnancy study. CDR3 DNA: TGCAGTGCCCGGGGTTCCTATGGCTACACCTTC. Its translation is CSARGSYGYTF.